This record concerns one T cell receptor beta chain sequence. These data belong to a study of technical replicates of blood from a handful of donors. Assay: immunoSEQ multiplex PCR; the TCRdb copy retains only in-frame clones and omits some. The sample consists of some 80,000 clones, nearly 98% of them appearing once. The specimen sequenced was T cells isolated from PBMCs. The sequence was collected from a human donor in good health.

The DNA of the CDR3 is TGCGCCAGCAGTGAGGTGGCAGGCAATGAGCAGTTCTTC. This translates into CASSEVAGNEQFF. V is TRBV10-2 and J is TRBJ2-1, with D uncertain. Germline V gene sequence: CDR1 WSHSY, CDR2 SAAADI. This CDR3 has 13 amino acids. The V end lost 2 bases, the J end lost 6 bases, and 8 bases lay between the germline ends.